Listed below are T cell receptor beta chains from one sample, sequenced in a study of cytomegalovirus exposure and HLA in healthy donors. This table comes from immunoSEQ multiplex PCR, and its TCRdb copy is limited to in-frame clones, with some not included. The profile covers under 65,000 clones, with roughly four fifths appearing a single time and 2.9% taken by the ten largest. Input material: PBMCs. Source of these receptors: a man aged 50-59 years in good health and CMV-seronegative. Both conserved end residues are part of each CDR3. Each record gives: D gene, J gene, clone size, V gene, CDR3 protein, CDR3 DNA. The D gene is left open where the match is weak. The size entry is marked missing in some rows and otherwise reads once, few, many or a size class.

d_gene: TRBD1
j_gene: TRBJ1-4
abundance: -
v_gene: TRBV19
CDR3aa: CASSARGSVGEKLFF
CDR3nt: TGTGCCAGTAGTGCCAGGGGGTCGGTAGGGGAAAAACTGTTTTTT

d_gene: TRBD2
j_gene: TRBJ2-3
abundance: -
v_gene: TRBV5-1
CDR3aa: CASRLRGDTDTQYF
CDR3nt: TGCGCCAGCAGGTTACGGGGGGACACAGATACGCAGTATTTT

d_gene: -
j_gene: TRBJ2-3
abundance: -
v_gene: TRBV20-1
CDR3aa: CSASSRDTQYF
CDR3nt: TGCAGTGCTAGTAGCCGAGATACGCAGTATTTT

d_gene: TRBD1
j_gene: TRBJ1-2
abundance: -
v_gene: TRBV2
CDR3aa: CASNPRDSESYGYTF
CDR3nt: TGTGCCAGCAACCCCCGGGACAGCGAGAGCTATGGCTACACCTTC

d_gene: TRBD1
j_gene: TRBJ2-7
abundance: -
v_gene: TRBV6-5
CDR3aa: CASSYSDRGSYEQYF
CDR3nt: TGTGCCAGCAGTTACTCGGACAGGGGCTCCTACGAGCAGTACTTC

d_gene: TRBD1
j_gene: TRBJ2-3
abundance: few
v_gene: TRBV4-1
CDR3aa: CASSQPQGAPTDTQYF
CDR3nt: TGCGCCAGCAGCCAACCTCAGGGGGCCCCCACAGATACGCAGTATTTT

d_gene: TRBD1
j_gene: TRBJ1-5
abundance: -
v_gene: TRBV6-1
CDR3aa: CASSADRGNQPQHF
CDR3nt: TGTGCCAGCAGTGCTGACAGGGGCAATCAGCCCCAGCATTTT

d_gene: TRBD1
j_gene: TRBJ2-7
abundance: -
v_gene: TRBV27
CDR3aa: CASAPRTGPYEQYF
CDR3nt: TGTGCCAGCGCCCCCCGGACAGGGCCCTACGAGCAGTACTTC

d_gene: TRBD2
j_gene: TRBJ2-7
abundance: -
v_gene: TRBV18
CDR3aa: CASSPQSLAGPNYEQYF
CDR3nt: TGTGCCAGCTCACCTCAGTCACTAGCGGGACCCAACTACGAGCAGTACTTC

d_gene: TRBD1
j_gene: TRBJ1-2
abundance: once
v_gene: TRBV7-9
CDR3aa: CASSTTGRDREF
CDR3nt: TGTGCCAGCAGCACAACGGGCCGGGACAGGGAATTC

d_gene: TRBD1
j_gene: TRBJ1-1
abundance: -
v_gene: TRBV4-1
CDR3aa: CASSQTRRDRPEAFF
CDR3nt: TGCGCCAGCAGCCAAACTAGGAGGGACAGGCCTGAAGCTTTCTTT

d_gene: -
j_gene: TRBJ1-3
abundance: -
v_gene: TRBV9
CDR3aa: CASSLTWQDRNTIYF
CDR3nt: TGTGCCAGCAGCCTAACTTGGCAGGACAGAAACACCATATATTTT

d_gene: TRBD1
j_gene: TRBJ1-5
abundance: -
v_gene: TRBV5-1
CDR3aa: CASSLGQGSNQPQHF
CDR3nt: TGCGCCAGCAGCTTGGGACAGGGTAGCAATCAGCCCCAGCATTTT

d_gene: -
j_gene: TRBJ2-1
abundance: -
v_gene: TRBV6-1
CDR3aa: CASSEAGGSYNEQFF
CDR3nt: TGTGCCAGCAGTGAAGCAGGGGGCTCCTACAATGAGCAGTTCTTC

d_gene: -
j_gene: TRBJ1-2
abundance: -
v_gene: TRBV4-1
CDR3aa: CASSQVNLPGDRGGYTF
CDR3nt: TGCGCCAGCAGCCAAGTAAATCTTCCAGGGGATCGAGGTGGCTACACCTTC

d_gene: -
j_gene: TRBJ2-3
abundance: -
v_gene: TRBV9
CDR3aa: CASSVWESTDTQYF
CDR3nt: TGTGCCAGCAGCGTATGGGAGAGCACAGATACGCAGTATTTT

d_gene: TRBD1
j_gene: TRBJ1-2
abundance: -
v_gene: TRBV5-1
CDR3aa: CASSGTGSNYGYTF
CDR3nt: TGCGCCAGCAGCGGGACAGGGTCTAACTATGGCTACACCTTC

d_gene: TRBD1
j_gene: TRBJ2-3
abundance: once
v_gene: TRBV27
CDR3aa: CASSLRARLGTGGADTQYF
CDR3nt: TGTGCCAGCAGTTTAAGGGCGCGGTTGGGGACAGGGGGCGCAGATACGCAGTATTTT

d_gene: TRBD2
j_gene: TRBJ2-7
abundance: -
v_gene: TRBV28
CDR3aa: CASSWRGRVPVGQYF
CDR3nt: TGTGCCAGCAGTTGGCGTGGGAGGGTCCCTGTGGGGCAGTACTTC

d_gene: TRBD2
j_gene: TRBJ2-5
abundance: -
v_gene: TRBV27
CDR3aa: CASSVTPGGETQYF
CDR3nt: TGTGCCAGCAGTGTGACTCCGGGGGGAGAGACCCAGTACTTC

d_gene: -
j_gene: TRBJ1-5
abundance: -
v_gene: TRBV6-1
CDR3aa: CASSEVPGNHQPQHF
CDR3nt: TGTGCCAGCAGTGAAGTGCCCGGTAACCATCAGCCCCAGCATTTT

d_gene: TRBD2
j_gene: TRBJ2-1
abundance: -
v_gene: TRBV4-1
CDR3aa: CASSQGLAGVSEQFF
CDR3nt: TGCGCCAGCAGCCAGGGCCTAGCGGGGGTTAGTGAGCAGTTCTTC

d_gene: TRBD1
j_gene: TRBJ2-1
abundance: -
v_gene: TRBV9
CDR3aa: CASSGPGQGHYEQFF
CDR3nt: TGTGCCAGCAGCGGACCGGGACAGGGACATTATGAGCAGTTCTTC

d_gene: -
j_gene: TRBJ1-3
abundance: -
v_gene: TRBV20-1
CDR3aa: CSAVSRDTIYF
CDR3nt: TGCAGTGCCGTATCCCGGGACACCATATATTTT

d_gene: -
j_gene: TRBJ2-2
abundance: -
v_gene: TRBV5-6
CDR3aa: CASSVIQAVELFF
CDR3nt: TGTGCCAGCAGCGTAATACAGGCTGTCGAGCTGTTTTTT

d_gene: TRBD1
j_gene: TRBJ1-5
abundance: -
v_gene: TRBV19
CDR3aa: CASSLQGDQPQHF
CDR3nt: TGTGCCAGTAGTTTACAGGGGGACCAGCCCCAGCATTTT

d_gene: -
j_gene: TRBJ1-1
abundance: -
v_gene: TRBV30
CDR3aa: CAWSALQGNTEAFF
CDR3nt: TGTGCCTGGAGTGCCCTACAGGGGAACACTGAAGCTTTCTTT

d_gene: -
j_gene: TRBJ1-2
abundance: few
v_gene: TRBV5-6
CDR3aa: CASRPTIAGNYGYTF
CDR3nt: TGTGCCAGCAGACCGACTATCGCGGGGAACTATGGCTACACCTTC

d_gene: -
j_gene: TRBJ1-4
abundance: -
v_gene: TRBV7-9
CDR3aa: CASSLARGPNEKLFF
CDR3nt: TGTGCCAGCAGCTTAGCGCGGGGTCCTAATGAAAAACTGTTTTTT

d_gene: -
j_gene: TRBJ2-2
abundance: -
v_gene: TRBV5-1
CDR3aa: CASSLYRVTGELFF
CDR3nt: TGCGCCAGCAGCTTGTATCGGGTAACCGGGGAGCTGTTTTTT

d_gene: TRBD1
j_gene: TRBJ1-1
abundance: few
v_gene: TRBV5-6
CDR3aa: CASSRTGLNTEAFF
CDR3nt: TGTGCCAGCAGCAGGACAGGGTTGAACACTGAAGCTTTCTTT

d_gene: TRBD1
j_gene: TRBJ1-5
abundance: -
v_gene: TRBV4-3
CDR3aa: CASSPNAGQGNQPQHF
CDR3nt: TGCGCCAGCAGCCCGAACGCGGGACAGGGTAATCAGCCCCAGCATTTT

d_gene: TRBD2
j_gene: TRBJ2-3
abundance: -
v_gene: TRBV13
CDR3aa: CASTPIGRGGTDTQYF
CDR3nt: TGTGCCAGCACCCCAATAGGACGGGGGGGCACAGATACGCAGTATTTT

d_gene: -
j_gene: TRBJ2-7
abundance: -
v_gene: TRBV6-1
CDR3aa: CASSQNFRYEQYF
CDR3nt: TGTGCCAGCAGTCAGAATTTCCGCTACGAGCAGTACTTC

d_gene: TRBD1
j_gene: TRBJ1-5
abundance: -
v_gene: TRBV30
CDR3aa: CAWNVDRGNQPQHF
CDR3nt: TGTGCCTGGAACGTTGACAGGGGCAATCAGCCCCAGCATTTT

d_gene: -
j_gene: TRBJ2-2
abundance: -
v_gene: TRBV5-1
CDR3aa: CASSLDGVNTGELFF
CDR3nt: TGCGCCAGCAGCTTGGACGGGGTGAACACCGGGGAGCTGTTTTTT

d_gene: -
j_gene: TRBJ1-4
abundance: -
v_gene: TRBV28
CDR3aa: CASSFWGTGGEKLFF
CDR3nt: TGTGCCAGCAGTTTTTGGGGGACCGGAGGGGAAAAACTGTTTTTT

d_gene: -
j_gene: TRBJ2-7
abundance: -
v_gene: TRBV28
CDR3aa: CASSAWRLSYEQYF
CDR3nt: TGTGCCAGCAGTGCCTGGAGGTTATCCTACGAGCAGTACTTC

d_gene: -
j_gene: TRBJ1-2
abundance: -
v_gene: TRBV28
CDR3aa: CASSPVAGYDNYGYTF
CDR3nt: TGTGCCAGCAGTCCAGTCGCGGGCTATGATAACTATGGCTACACCTTC

d_gene: TRBD2
j_gene: TRBJ2-5
abundance: -
v_gene: TRBV29-1
CDR3aa: CSVGSLAGSETQYF
CDR3nt: TGCAGCGTTGGGTCCCTAGCGGGGTCAGAGACCCAGTACTTC

d_gene: -
j_gene: TRBJ2-3
abundance: -
v_gene: TRBV9
CDR3aa: CASSVESRYTQYF
CDR3nt: TGTGCCAGCAGCGTAGAATCTAGATATACGCAGTATTTT

d_gene: -
j_gene: TRBJ2-3
abundance: -
v_gene: TRBV2
CDR3aa: CASSDPGRYTQYF
CDR3nt: TGTGCCAGCAGTGACCCGGGGAGATATACGCAGTATTTT

d_gene: -
j_gene: TRBJ2-7
abundance: -
v_gene: TRBV29-1
CDR3aa: CSVEEGRSDRSF
CDR3nt: TGCAGCGTTGAGGAGGGTAGATCGGACAGGAGCTTC

d_gene: -
j_gene: TRBJ2-2
abundance: -
v_gene: TRBV15
CDR3aa: CATSILDFANTGELFF
CDR3nt: TGTGCCACCAGCATACTGGACTTTGCGAACACCGGGGAGCTGTTTTTT

d_gene: -
j_gene: TRBJ2-7
abundance: -
v_gene: TRBV5-4
CDR3aa: CASSGTHSYEQYF
CDR3nt: TGTGCCAGCAGCGGGACTCACAGCTACGAGCAGTACTTC

d_gene: -
j_gene: TRBJ1-2
abundance: few
v_gene: TRBV28
CDR3aa: CASREGRRGLFRYTF
CDR3nt: TGTGCCAGCAGAGAAGGACGGCGGGGGCTTTTCCGCTACACCTTC

d_gene: TRBD2
j_gene: TRBJ2-7
abundance: -
v_gene: TRBV28
CDR3aa: CASSGAGGLSYEQYF
CDR3nt: TGTGCCAGCAGCGGAGCGGGGGGCCTCTCCTACGAGCAGTACTTC

d_gene: TRBD2
j_gene: TRBJ2-1
abundance: -
v_gene: TRBV7-3
CDR3aa: CASSPRGRRGGFNEQFF
CDR3nt: TGTGCCAGCAGCCCCCGGGGGCGACGGGGGGGCTTCAATGAGCAGTTCTTC

d_gene: TRBD2
j_gene: TRBJ2-7
abundance: -
v_gene: TRBV7-9
CDR3aa: CASSLASGVNYEQYF
CDR3nt: TGTGCCAGCAGCTTAGCCAGCGGGGTGAACTACGAGCAGTACTTC

d_gene: TRBD2
j_gene: TRBJ2-5
abundance: -
v_gene: TRBV5-8
CDR3aa: CASSLASGGGTQYF
CDR3nt: TGTGCCAGCAGCTTGGCCTCCGGGGGGGGGACCCAGTACTTC

d_gene: -
j_gene: TRBJ2-2
abundance: -
v_gene: TRBV10-3
CDR3aa: CAISSGTFNTGELFF
CDR3nt: TGTGCCATCAGCTCCGGGACTTTCAACACCGGGGAGCTGTTTTTT

d_gene: TRBD1
j_gene: TRBJ1-6
abundance: -
v_gene: TRBV6-1
CDR3aa: CASSERTGSSPLHF
CDR3nt: TGTGCCAGCAGTGAGCGGACAGGGTCCTCACCCCTCCACTTT

d_gene: -
j_gene: TRBJ1-1
abundance: -
v_gene: TRBV7-3
CDR3aa: CASSLTLAGNTEAFF
CDR3nt: TGTGCCAGCAGCTTAACGCTGGCAGGGAACACTGAAGCTTTCTTT

d_gene: TRBD2
j_gene: TRBJ2-3
abundance: -
v_gene: TRBV11-2
CDR3aa: CASSRDRGVRTDTQYF
CDR3nt: TGTGCCAGCAGCCGAGATCGGGGGGTAAGGACAGATACGCAGTATTTT

d_gene: -
j_gene: TRBJ1-6
abundance: -
v_gene: TRBV6-1
CDR3aa: CASSEVRPISPLHF
CDR3nt: TGTGCCAGCAGTGAAGTCAGGCCAATATCACCCCTCCACTTT

d_gene: -
j_gene: TRBJ1-2
abundance: -
v_gene: TRBV5-5
CDR3aa: CASSEAGGSAGDGYTF
CDR3nt: TGTGCCAGCAGCGAAGCGGGGGGGTCCGCTGGCGATGGCTACACCTTC

d_gene: -
j_gene: TRBJ2-3
abundance: -
v_gene: TRBV7-2
CDR3aa: CASSLDRDTQYF
CDR3nt: TGTGCCAGCAGCCTTGACAGAGATACGCAGTATTTT